The next 27 T cell receptor beta chains were all read from a single sample in a study of response to subunit inactivated influenza vaccine. TCRdb reanalysed the RT-PCR reads using MiXCR and keeps one entry per CDR3 protein. The sample gives 530,000 or so distinct CDR3 sequences, roughly 25% of which show up once; 1.5% to 2% is in the top ten. This material consisted of CD4+ T cells sorted from PBMCs, taken more than 4 days after vaccination. The receptors originated from a man in his forties or fifties who received an inactivated influenza vaccine.

The chain is built from TRBV5-1 and TRBJ1-2, with 9 bases fitting TRBD1. The germline gives CDR1 SGHRS, CDR2 YFSETQ. With 3 bases clipped from V and 7 bases from J, the junction kept 4 bases outside the gene matches. This CDR3 comprises 13 residues. The CDR3 DNA reads TGCGCCAGCAGCTACCGGGACAGGGCTGGCTACACCTTC. Protein: CASSYRDRAGYTF.

The genes are TRBV6-2 or TRBV6-3 and TRBJ2-3; tentatively, D is TRBD2 (6 bases). The CDR3 runs to 16 residues. Trimming cost V 7 bases and J 5 bases, with 22 bases left between them. CDR1 and CDR2 (germline): MNHEY, SVGEGT. The CDR3 loop is CASTKSPGGAGDTQYF. CDR3 coding DNA: TGTGCCAGCACCAAGTCCCCTGGCGGGGCGGGAGATACGCAGTATTTT.

This clonotype has a handful of counts. This chain connects TRBV7-2 to TRBJ2-1; D is unresolved. With 1 base removed from V and 0 bases from J, the gap between germline ends came to 7 bases. The CDR3 is 15 residues long. Germline values: CDR1 SGHTA, CDR2 FQGNSA. The CDR3 spells CASSLERSSYNEQFF. CDR3 DNA sequence: TGTGCCAGCAGCTTAGAAAGGAGCTCCTACAATGAGCAGTTCTTC.

This clonotype turned up a few times. The chain couples TRBV7-8 to TRBJ2-4; no definite D call. V lost 4 bases, J lost 10 bases, and 17 bases lay in between. The CDR3 runs 14 residues. Looked up from germline, CDR1 is SGHVS and CDR2 is FQNEAQ. The CDR3 reads CASSSVGGVTIQYF. For the CDR3, the DNA is TGTGCCAGCAGCTCGGTCGGTGGAGTAACTATTCAGTACTTC.

This clonotype was observed a handful of times. The rearrangement uses TRBV7-3 and TRBJ2-1; D is undetermined. Germline V lookup: CDR1 SGHTA, CDR2 FQGTGA. V was clipped by 0 bases and J by 16 bases, with 16 bases between them. CDR3 size: 13 residues. The CDR3 region is CASSLTYSVPEFF. CDR3 nucleotide sequence: TGTGCCAGCAGCTTAACGTATTCAGTCCCGGAATTCTTC.

This clonotype was picked up a small number of times. V is TRBV5-1 and J is TRBJ2-7, with 9 bases that match TRBD1. CDR1 and CDR2 from the germline V gene are SGHRS and YFSETQ. The V segment lost 3 bases and the J segment 5 bases; nucleotides outside the gene matches: 3. The CDR3 loop spans 13 amino acids. The CDR3 is CASSWGTGNEQYF. As DNA, the CDR3 is TGCGCCAGCAGCTGGGGGACAGGGAACGAGCAGTACTTC.

The chain is built from TRBV7-2 and TRBJ2-7; D perhaps matches TRBD1 (6 bases). V shed 7 bases and J shed 1 base, with 17 bases lying between them. This CDR3 spans 15 amino acids. Germline assignment: CDR1 SGHTA and CDR2 FQGNSA. The CDR3 protein is CASTRQVQGSYEQYF. The DNA of the CDR3 is TGTGCCAGCACCAGACAGGTCCAAGGGTCCTACGAGCAGTACTTC.

J is TRBJ2-7 and V is TRBV7-2; 9 bases are a match to TRBD2. The CDR3 contains 17 residues. Germline V gene data show CDR1 as SGHTA and CDR2 as FQGNSA. V shed 3 bases, J shed 0 bases, and the junction held 9 bases outside the gene matches. The CDR3 is CASSLGAGGLSSYEQYF. The CDR3 DNA reads TGTGCCAGCAGCTTGGGAGCGGGAGGACTTAGCTCCTACGAGCAGTACTTC.

This sequence joins TRBV7-9 and TRBJ2-2; weak D call: TRBD2 (5 bases). Germline V gene data show CDR1 as SEHNR and CDR2 as FQNEAQ (reference sequence). This CDR3 comprises 14 residues. Trimming removed 5 bases at V and 3 bases at J, with 10 bases between. For the CDR3, the DNA is TGTGCCAGCAGCGTTGGACTGCACACCGGGGAGCTGTTTTTT. The encoded protein is CASSVGLHTGELFF.

J is TRBJ1-5 and V is TRBV6-2 or TRBV6-3; the D is unclear. The germline V gene encodes CDR1 MNHEY and CDR2 SVGEGT. CDR3 size: 17 residues. V lost 0 bases, J lost 2 bases, and 14 bases lay in between. This chain's CDR3 is CASSYSSTPRGNQPQHF. The CDR3 nucleotides read TGTGCCAGCAGTTACTCTTCTACTCCGAGGGGCAATCAGCCCCAGCATTTT.

In its sample, this clonotype was seen many times. This chain uses TRBV12-3 or TRBV12-4 with TRBJ2-2; perhaps TRBD1 as D (7 bases). Trimming removed 9 bases at V and 5 bases at J, with 16 bases between. The CDR3 spans 14 residues. The CDR3 protein is CASRQGAGTGELFF. CDR3 coding DNA: TGTGCCAGTAGACAGGGTGCGGGAACCGGGGAGCTGTTTTTT.

This clonotype has at least ten counts. V usage is TRBV29-1 and J usage is TRBJ2-4, with no clear D. Germline CDR1 reads SQVTM; CDR2 reads ANQGSEA. Trimming left V 3 bases short and J 8 bases short, with 8 bases between. The CDR3 loop spans 11 amino acids. The chain's CDR3 is CSVEVDDIQYF. In nucleotides, the CDR3 is TGCAGCGTTGAGGTAGACGACATTCAGTACTTC.

This clonotype was counted a few times. The J gene is TRBJ2-7, the V gene TRBV4-1; TRBD2 agrees at 9 bases. V was pared by 0 bases and J by 6 bases, with 9 bases of the junction left unmatched. There are 16 residues in the CDR3. CDR1 MGHRA and CDR2 YSYEKL come from the germline V gene. As DNA, the CDR3 is TGCGCCAGCAGCCAAGATCTTAGCGGGGGACTACGCGAGCAGTACTTC. It specifies CASSQDLSGGLREQYF.

This clonotype was seen a handful of times. This chain links TRBV29-1 with TRBJ2-5, with 10 positions matching TRBD1. This CDR3 has 14 amino acids. The trim removed 6 bases at V and 5 bases at J, leaving 9 bases unmatched. Germline V gene lookup returns CDR1 SQVTM and CDR2 ANQGSEA. Written as DNA, the CDR3 is TGCAGCGTCGGCGACAGGGGGCGACGGGAGACCCAGTACTTC. It specifies CSVGDRGRRETQYF.

The chain links TRBV20-1 to TRBJ2-1; D may be TRBD1 (6 bases). V gave up 6 bases and J gave up 0 bases, with 18 bases separating them. The CDR3 is made up of 16 amino acids. Germline CDR1 is DFQATT and CDR2 is SNEGSKA (reference sequence). The CDR3 DNA follows: TGCAGTGCCCGAATTGGACAGATCCGCTCCTACAATGAGCAGTTCTTC. This sequence encodes CSARIGQIRSYNEQFF.

The chain employs TRBV9 and TRBJ2-5; the match to TRBD2 covers 8 bases. From germline, CDR1 is SGDLS and CDR2 YYNGEE. V dropped 0 bases and J dropped 7; count of bases not matched to a gene: 11. CDR3 length: 16 residues. As DNA, the CDR3 is TGTGCCAGCAGCGTAGGAAGCGGGAGTTCGTTTGGGACCCAGTACTTC. Amino acid sequence: CASSVGSGSSFGTQYF.

The chain joins TRBV4-2 to TRBJ2-4; weak D call: TRBD1 (6 bases). Germline V gene sequence: CDR1 LGHNA, CDR2 YNFKEQ. This CDR3 region has 15 residues. The V and J ends lost 4 bases and 2 bases respectively, with 12 bases between them. The CDR3 spells CASSPLQGTKNIQYF. The CDR3 DNA reads as TGTGCCAGCAGCCCACTGCAGGGGACCAAAAACATTCAGTACTTC.

J is TRBJ2-7 and V is TRBV7-9, with D tentatively TRBD1 or TRBD2 (5 bases each). Germline CDR1 is SEHNR and CDR2 is FQNEAQ (reference sequence). Trimming took 3 bases from V and 6 from J, leaving 15 bases between them. The CDR3 has 14 residues. CDR3 loop: CASSLGPQGAEQYF. As DNA, the CDR3 is TGTGCCAGCAGCTTGGGCCCCCAGGGAGCCGAGCAGTACTTC. Using reference TRBV7-9 and TRBJ2-7 for the parts outside the CDR3, the full variable domain is DTGVSQNPRHKITKRGQNVTFRCDPISEHNRLYWYRQTLGQGPEFLTYFQNEAQLEKSRLLSDRFSAERPKGSFSTLEIQRTEQGDSAMYLCASSLGPQGAEQYFGPGTRLTVT.

This clonotype has a handful of counts. The chain uses TRBV20-1 and TRBJ2-5; D not certain. This CDR3 is 14 amino acids long. Germline CDR1 is DFQATT and CDR2 is SNEGSKA (reference sequence). Trimming removed 3 bases at V and 1 base at J, with 12 bases between. CDR3 loop: CSASPTWGQETQYF. CDR3 DNA sequence: TGCAGTGCTAGCCCCACATGGGGCCAAGAGACCCAGTACTTC.

A few counts support this clonotype. The genes are TRBV28 and TRBJ2-5; D possibly corresponds to TRBD2 (6 bases). V was clipped by 9 bases and J by 7 bases, with 15 bases between them. The CDR3 runs to 12 residues. Germline-derived CDR1 and CDR2 are MDHEN and SYDVKM. The CDR3 region has the DNA TGTGCCAGTCTAGCGCCTCCAGGGACCCAGTACTTC. Residues: CASLAPPGTQYF.

The CDR3 bases are TGTGCCAGCAGCCTAACAGGGGTCCCACTTCTCTCTGGGGCCAACGTCCTGACTTTC. It encodes CASSLTGVPLLSGANVLTF. V is TRBV7-8 and J is TRBJ2-6, with 7 bases that match TRBD1. This CDR3 is 19 amino acids long. J was trimmed by 0 bases and V by 5 bases; bases with no gene match: 13. Germline V CDR1 and CDR2: SGHVS, FQNEAQ.

This clonotype came up a few times. This sequence joins TRBV20-1 and TRBJ2-1; D remains unclear. CDR1 and CDR2 (germline): DFQATT, SNEGSKA (reference sequence). V dropped 5 bases and J dropped 0 bases, with 11 bases sitting between them. This CDR3 spans 14 amino acids. CDR3 in DNA: TGCAGTGCTCCCGGGCCTTACTCCTACAATGAGCAGTTCTTC. It translates to CSAPGPYSYNEQFF.

CDR3 DNA sequence: TGTGCCAGCAAACGATTACGGCTAGCGGGAACCGGGGAGCTGTTTTTT. Translation gives CASKRLRLAGTGELFF. This chain connects TRBV2 to TRBJ2-2, with 9 nucleotides matching TRBD2. The CDR3 has 16 amino acids. Germline V gene data show CDR1 as SNHLY and CDR2 as FYNNEI. V was pared by 7 bases and J by 5 bases, with 11 bases of the junction left unmatched.

There are a few counts of this clonotype. V usage is TRBV20-1 and J usage is TRBJ2-7, with 7 bases fitting TRBD1. CDR1 and CDR2 (germline): DFQATT, SNEGSKA (reference sequence). This CDR3 spans 14 amino acids. V lost 6 bases and J lost 5; bases outside the gene matches: 13. The DNA of the CDR3 is TGCAGTGCGAGCCCGACAGGGTATGTCGACGAGCAGTACTTC. It specifies CSASPTGYVDEQYF.

This chain uses TRBV5-6 with TRBJ2-5; 11 bases align to TRBD2. The germline gives CDR1 SGHDT, CDR2 YYEEEE. Trimming at V came to 2 bases and at J to 0 bases, leaving 9 bases not matched to a gene. The CDR3 sequence is 18 residues long. This CDR3 reads CASSFGLAGGWYQETQYF. The CDR3 DNA follows: TGTGCCAGCAGCTTTGGCCTAGCGGGGGGCTGGTACCAAGAGACCCAGTACTTC.

V and J are TRBV20-1 and TRBJ2-3; TRBD2 matches at 7 bases. J gave up 1 base and V 2 bases, and 15 bases lay outside the gene matches. The CDR3 contains 18 residues. CDR1 is DFQATT and CDR2 is SNEGSKA in the germline V gene (reference sequence). Written as DNA, the CDR3 is TGCAGTGCTAGAAAGTTCCCGGTCGGTCTAGCGGGCACAGATACGCAGTATTTT. Protein product: CSARKFPVGLAGTDTQYF.

V gene TRBV12-3 or TRBV12-4 combines with J gene TRBJ1-1; 8 bases align to TRBD1. V dropped 7 bases and J dropped 3; count of bases not matched to a gene: 7. This CDR3 has 14 residues. The CDR3 nucleotides are TGTGCCAGCACCCGGACAGGGCGGCACACTGAAGCTTTCTTT. Translation gives CASTRTGRHTEAFF.